This TCR beta chain derives from a study of shared clonotypes between healthy human individuals (dated by TCRdb to the early 2020s). Study-level background: The cohort comprised a couple of women and a few men aged 18 to 49 years. For each donor, CD4 naive and CD4 memory were each given three plates, CD8 naive was given two plates, and CD8 memory was given one plate. To estimate repertoire size and how much clonotype sharing occurs between individuals, the study deeply sequenced the blood TCR repertoires of roughly 5 healthy adults. To increase sequencing depth and limit assay-specific biases, different laboratories used diverse techniques to prepare libraries and sequence TCR repertoires. Each donor's leukapheresis produced roughly between about 0.8 and 8.9 billion PBMCs. What the authors observed across the whole study: Rarefaction of sorted-subset datasets indicated incomplete sequencing despite the large sequencing depth. Because the study included a small number of donors, the genetic and exposure-history diversity represented was limited. When four donors were compared, the shared fraction of clonotypes was roughly 4.8% for naive CD4, 3% to 4% for naive CD8, 2% to 2.5% for memory CD4, and roughly 0.4% for memory CD8. Sampling was restricted to blood, and TCR repertoires in tissue are likely to differ from TCR repertoires in blood. Pairwise subsampling led to the expectation that sequencing depth would affect the degree of clonotype sharing among donors. Clonotypes shared by all four sorted-subset donors showed higher generation probabilities than non-shared clonotypes. Estimated clonotype richness was generally larger for naive than for memory subsets.

Using the deep immunoSEQ assay, multiplex PCR amplified TCR CDR3 regions from genomic DNA. Genomic DNA extracted from each cell subset was distributed evenly over all wells of several immunoSEQ 96-well plates, and each plate served as one replicate. For sorted subsets, 150 to 250 ng genomic DNA, equal to tens of thousands of T cell genomes, was loaded into each replicate PCR. Purified libraries were measured with a Qubit 3.0 fluorometer, size-checked on a Bioanalyzer 2100, and measured again with the KAPA Library Quantification kit. Every immunoSEQ 96-well plate was sequenced on a dedicated single-read 150-cycle Illumina NextSeq 550 flow cell. Regarding the original processing steps: Because the immunoSEQ output held only junctional sequences and lacked quality scores, the filtering could not match the filtering applied to full-length reads. To assign V/J genes and CDR3, sequences were annotated against IMGT germline references using PyIR, a Python wrapper for IgBLAST v1.9. Any read was removed if the V/J assignment was weak (E-value above 1e-6), the CDR3 was missing, or the read contained stop codons, out-of-frame junctions, or ambiguous translated residues. A V3J clonotype was defined by an identical inferred V gene, J gene, and CDR3 amino acid sequence. To compute the percentage overlap between repertoires, the number of shared unique clonotypes was divided by the size of the smaller repertoire. Three approaches were used to assess repertoire richness: RTK rarefaction, the Chao1 estimator, and Recon v2.1 estimates of unobserved clonotypes. Generation probabilities for all TCRbeta clonotypes obtained by the gDNA method from a few donors were computed using OLGA. This immuneACCESS table, as held by TCRdb, lists in-frame sequences with V and J called but not all clones. Of the missing ones, under half trace to an unresolved V gene in checked studies; the others have no known cause. Clone size and V and J calls were adopted from that table, with D and trimming inferred from the DNA. For this sample there are 1,400,000 or so clones; around 98.5% appear just once. The top ten clonotypes cover approximately 0.4% of the sample.

V is clipped by 5 bases and J by 3 bases, and the sequence between their germline boundaries is 15 bases long. Taken from the germline V gene, the CDR1 and CDR2 loops are MNHNS and SASEGT. Reading from cysteine to phenylalanine, the CDR3 counts 15 amino acids. The CDR3 DNA has 45 bases and is translated from base 1. As for this clone: Its target antigen remains unknown. No per-base quality is available; no much larger clone lies one base away.

Healthy HIV-negative adults with no recently reported acute infections or vaccinations were included as donors. All donors were Caucasian adults living in Nashville, Tennessee, USA. CD4+ T cells were enriched through magnetic negative selection, after which naive cells were positively selected on CD45RA and the remaining negative fraction served as the memory subset. Blood was collected by leukapheresis, and PBMCs were isolated by Ficoll-Histopaque density gradient centrifugation and then cryopreserved in liquid nitrogen vapor phase. Analytical flow cytometry was used to check the purity and quantity of each magnetically sorted T cell population. Genomic DNA was isolated from every sorted fraction and measured by UV absorbance on a Nanodrop 2000c.

The clonotype comes from a man in his thirties or forties in good health. The chain is encoded by TRBV6-1 joined to TRBJ2-3; possibly the D gene is TRBD2, per 6 matching bases. Specimen: naive CD4+ T cells sorted from blood. The cell subset or site label of this sample denotes: CD45RA+ positively selected. The sequenced DNA: TGTGCCAGCAGTTTTGCAGTTAGCGGAACAGATACGCAGTATTTT. This codes for CASSFAVSGTDTQYF.